This T cell receptor beta chain was sequenced during a study of T cell repertoires in cytomegalovirus infection. The trim removed 4 bases at V and 2 bases at J, leaving 10 bases unmatched. The CDR3 is made up of 19 amino acids. The germline V gene has CDR1 MGHRA and CDR2 YSYEKL. MiXCR, applied by TCRdb to the reads, yields one record per CDR3 protein. Here the sample spans fewer than 350,000 distinct CDR3 sequences, 8% to 10% being singletons. On this clonotype: Its matching antigen is unknown.

Overall study results and limits: Across the ex vivo response, the dominant clonotypes were HLA-C-restricted CMV-specific TCR beta clonotypes.

The TCR originated in a human donor in good health (CMV status not recorded). Some clones in this sample may be carry-over from other donors' samples. The source material was PBMCs. V is TRBV4-1 and J is TRBJ2-2; 13 positions agree with TRBD2. The CDR3 DNA is TGCGCCAGCAGCCGGACAGTACCGGGACTAGCGGGAAACACCGGGGAGCTGTTTTTT. It yields the protein CASSRTVPGLAGNTGELFF.